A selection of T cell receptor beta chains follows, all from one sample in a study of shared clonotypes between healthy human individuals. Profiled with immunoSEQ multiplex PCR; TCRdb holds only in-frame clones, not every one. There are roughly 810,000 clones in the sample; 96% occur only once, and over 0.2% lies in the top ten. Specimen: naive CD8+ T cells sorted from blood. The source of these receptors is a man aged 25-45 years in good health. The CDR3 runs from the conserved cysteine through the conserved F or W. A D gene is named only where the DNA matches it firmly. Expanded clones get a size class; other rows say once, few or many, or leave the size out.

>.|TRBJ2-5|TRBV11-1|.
CASSQFGVQETQYF
TGTGCCAGCAGCCAGTTTGGGGTACAAGAGACCCAGTACTTC
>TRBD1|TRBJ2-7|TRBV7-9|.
CASSLVYPGGEQYF
TGTGCCAGCAGCTTAGTATATCCAGGGGGCGAGCAGTACTTC
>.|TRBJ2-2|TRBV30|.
CAWQGLRSGELFF
TGTGCCTGGCAGGGACTTCGGTCCGGGGAGCTGTTTTTT
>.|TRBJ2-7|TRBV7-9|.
CASSLGTGYEQYF
TGTGCCAGCAGCTTAGGGACTGGCTACGAGCAGTACTTC
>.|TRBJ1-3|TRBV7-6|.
CASSLDLSSGNTIYF
TGTGCCAGCAGCTTAGACCTGAGCTCTGGAAACACCATATATTTT
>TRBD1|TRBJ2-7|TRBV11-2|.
CASSLVGDREYEQYF
TGTGCCAGCAGCTTAGTAGGGGACAGGGAGTACGAGCAGTACTTC
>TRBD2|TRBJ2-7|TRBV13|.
CASSYLADYEQYF
TGTGCCAGCAGCTATCTAGCGGACTACGAGCAGTACTTC
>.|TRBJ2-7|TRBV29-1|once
CSVEVAGYYEQYF
TGCAGCGTTGAAGTGGCAGGTTACTACGAGCAGTACTTC
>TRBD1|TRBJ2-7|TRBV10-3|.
CAISEGTGIYEQYF
TGTGCCATCAGTGAAGGGACAGGGATCTACGAGCAGTACTTC
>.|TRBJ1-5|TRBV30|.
CAFSGSNQPQHF
TGTGCCTTCTCAGGAAGCAATCAGCCCCAGCATTTT